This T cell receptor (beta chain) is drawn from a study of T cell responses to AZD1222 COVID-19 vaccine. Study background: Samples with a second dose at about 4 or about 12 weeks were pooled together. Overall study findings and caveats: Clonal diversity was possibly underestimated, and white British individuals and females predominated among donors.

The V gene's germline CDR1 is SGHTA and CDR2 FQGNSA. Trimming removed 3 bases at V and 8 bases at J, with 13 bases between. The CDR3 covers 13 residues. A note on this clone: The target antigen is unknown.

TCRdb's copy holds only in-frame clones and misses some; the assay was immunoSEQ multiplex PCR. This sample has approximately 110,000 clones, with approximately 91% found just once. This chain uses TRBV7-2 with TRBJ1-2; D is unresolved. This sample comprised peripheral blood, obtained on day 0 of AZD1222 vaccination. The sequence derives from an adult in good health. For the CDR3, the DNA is TGTGCCAGCAGCTTCTCCGGGCCGGGGGGCTACACCTTC. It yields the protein CASSFSGPGGYTF.